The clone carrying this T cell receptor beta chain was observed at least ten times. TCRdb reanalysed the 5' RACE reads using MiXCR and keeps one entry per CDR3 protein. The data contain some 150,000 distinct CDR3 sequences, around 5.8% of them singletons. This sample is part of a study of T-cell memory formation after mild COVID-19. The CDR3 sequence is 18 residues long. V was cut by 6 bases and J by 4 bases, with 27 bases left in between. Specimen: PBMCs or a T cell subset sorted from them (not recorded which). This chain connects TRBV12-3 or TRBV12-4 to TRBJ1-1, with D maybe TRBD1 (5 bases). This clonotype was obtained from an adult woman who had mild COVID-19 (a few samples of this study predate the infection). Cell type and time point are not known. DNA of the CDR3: TGTGCCAGCAGGCACCGGGACGGAAGGCCGAAAGACCTCACTGAAGCTTTCTTT. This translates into CASRHRDGRPKDLTEAFF.